Listed below are T cell receptor beta chains from one sample, sequenced in a study of vaccination and CD4 T cells after COVID-19. TCRdb ran MiXCR on the PCR reads and lists one entry per CDR3 protein. This table has 20,000 to 25,000 distinct CDR3 sequences, around half appearing once. Their antigen targets remain unknown. Sample: CD4+ T cells from blood, cultured in vitro. These receptors all come from a human donor who had recovered from COVID-19. The CDR3 runs from the conserved cysteine through the conserved F or W. Each record gives: clone size, V gene, J gene, D gene, CDR3 DNA, CDR3 protein. A D gene is named only where the DNA matches it firmly. Expanded clones get a size class; other rows say once, few or many, or leave the size out.

NA	TRBV28	TRBJ2-3	NA	TGTGCCAGCAGTTTATACGGGCGGGTGGATACGCAGTATTTT	CASSLYGRVDTQYF
few	TRBV20-1	TRBJ1-2	TRBD1	TGCAGTGCCGTTACTGGACAGGAACACGGCTACACCTTC	CSAVTGQEHGYTF
NA	TRBV6-1	TRBJ1-3	NA	TGTGCCAGCAGTGGCTTGAACTCTGGAAACACCATATATTTT	CASSGLNSGNTIYF
NA	TRBV19	TRBJ2-7	TRBD2	TGTGCCAGTAGTCCCCTCCGAGCGGGAGTAGACGAGCAGTACTTC	CASSPLRAGVDEQYF
NA	TRBV20-1	TRBJ2-1	NA	TGCAGTGCTATAAGGGGGCGGGGCTACAATGAGCAGTTCTTC	CSAIRGRGYNEQFF
NA	TRBV3-1	TRBJ1-1	TRBD1	TGTGCCAGCAGCCAAGGGGACAGAGGAGCTTTCTTT	CASSQGDRGAFF
NA	TRBV20-1	TRBJ2-1	NA	TGCAGTGCTAGACAGCGGGCGGAACACATTCTCGAGCAGTTCTTC	CSARQRAEHILEQFF
once	TRBV27	TRBJ1-4	NA	TGTGCCAGCAGTTTTGCGGGGGGTGGAGGTGAACTGTTTTTT	CASSFAGGGGELFF
NA	TRBV20-1	TRBJ2-3	TRBD2	TGCAGTGTCCTAGCGGGAGGGGGTAACGCAGATACGCAGTATTTT	CSVLAGGGNADTQYF
NA	TRBV5-4	TRBJ2-5	NA	TGTGCCAGCAGCTTGGCCCTCGGAGGGTTTGGAGAGACCCAGTACTTC	CASSLALGGFGETQYF
NA	TRBV7-9	TRBJ2-1	TRBD2	TGTGCCAGCAGCTTAGCAACTAGCGGGATAATTCATGAGCAGTTCTTC	CASSLATSGIIHEQFF
NA	TRBV18	TRBJ2-3	NA	TGTGCCAGCTCACCGGAGGATACGCAGTATTTT	CASSPEDTQYF
once	TRBV12-3/TRBV12-4	TRBJ2-2	TRBD1	TGTGCCAGCAGGGGACAGGGTGAAACCGGGGAGCTGTTTTTT	CASRGQGETGELFF
NA	TRBV20-1	TRBJ1-2	NA	TGCAGTGCTCCGCCCGAGCGGGGCTATGGCTACACCTTC	CSAPPERGYGYTF
NA	TRBV7-2	TRBJ2-7	NA	TGTGCCAGCAGCCGAGGCGGATCCTCCTACGAGCAGTACTTC	CASSRGGSSYEQYF
NA	TRBV15	TRBJ2-2	NA	TGTGCCACCAGCAGAGACTTCCCCAGCACCGGGGAGCTGTTTTTT	CATSRDFPSTGELFF
once	TRBV4-3	TRBJ1-3	NA	TGCGCCAGCAGCCAAGATATGTATCGGGGAAGCTCTGGAAACACCATATATTTT	CASSQDMYRGSSGNTIYF
few	TRBV15	TRBJ2-2	TRBD1	TGTGCCACCAGCAGAGACGTAGGGGGCCGGGGCACCGGGGAGCTGTTTTTT	CATSRDVGGRGTGELFF
NA	TRBV5-1	TRBJ1-1	TRBD1	TGCGCCAGCAGCTTCCCGACAGGGGGCTCGAACACTGAAGCTTTCTTT	CASSFPTGGSNTEAFF
once	TRBV9	TRBJ1-4	TRBD1	TGTGCCAGCAGCCCCAGTGGACAGGGGATCGAAAAACTGTTTTTT	CASSPSGQGIEKLFF
NA	TRBV11-2	TRBJ2-7	TRBD1	TGTGCCAGCAGCTTAGCGACAGGGTTAGGCGAGCAGTACTTC	CASSLATGLGEQYF
NA	TRBV12-3/TRBV12-4	TRBJ1-2	NA	TGTGCCAGCAGGACCCGACAGGCCAATGGCTACACCTTC	CASRTRQANGYTF
NA	TRBV25-1	TRBJ2-4	TRBD2	TGTGCCAGCAGTGAACCGACTAGCGGGAGGTCGGCCAAAAACATTCAGTACTTC	CASSEPTSGRSAKNIQYF
NA	TRBV6-1	TRBJ1-2	TRBD1	TGTGCCAGCAGGGAAGGGACAGCGATCTATGGCTACACCTTC	CASREGTAIYGYTF
NA	TRBV5-1	TRBJ2-3	TRBD2	TGCGCCAGCAGCCCCGGGACTAGCGGGAGTAGGGATACGCAGTATTTT	CASSPGTSGSRDTQYF
once	TRBV21-1	TRBJ2-1	NA	TGTGCCAGCGACAAGGTAATAGCGGAACGTTACTACAATGAGCAGTTCTTC	CASDKVIAERYYNEQFF
NA	TRBV18	TRBJ1-1	NA	TGTGCCAGCTCACCACCAACAGCCGCGGGCACTGAAGCTTTCTTT	CASSPPTAAGTEAFF
few	TRBV15	TRBJ1-2	TRBD1	TGTGCCACCAGCAGAGACCGTGACAGGGCTGGGATCTACACCTTC	CATSRDRDRAGIYTF
NA	TRBV28	TRBJ2-7	TRBD1	TGTGCCAGCAGTTTTCCGGGACAGGGGGCCGCGGGGGAGCAGTACTTC	CASSFPGQGAAGEQYF
NA	TRBV20-1	TRBJ2-1	TRBD2	TGCAGTGCATCGTCCGGGACTACAATCCACAATGAGCAGTTCTTC	CSASSGTTIHNEQFF
NA	TRBV12-3/TRBV12-4	TRBJ2-1	NA	TGTGCCAGCAGTTTATACGGGTGGGAGCAGTTCTTC	CASSLYGWEQFF
NA	TRBV5-5	TRBJ1-1	NA	TGTGCCAGCAGCTTTCGGGGCACTGAAGCTTTCTTT	CASSFRGTEAFF
NA	TRBV10-3	TRBJ1-5	TRBD1	TGTGCCATCAGTGATGCCCAGATGCCGGGACAGGGGGCCCATCAGCCCCAGCATTTT	CAISDAQMPGQGAHQPQHF
few	TRBV5-4	TRBJ1-6	TRBD1	TGTGCCAGCAGCCCGGGACAGGGAGTCTCACCCCTCCACTTT	CASSPGQGVSPLHF
few	TRBV10-3	TRBJ2-7	NA	TGTGCCATCTCACTGACAGGAGCTAAGGTGGAGGAGCAGTACTTC	CAISLTGAKVEEQYF
NA	TRBV20-1	TRBJ1-4	TRBD1	TGCAGTGCCGGAAGGGGGCGAAAACTGTTTTTT	CSAGRGRKLFF
few	TRBV6-1	TRBJ1-2	NA	TGTGCCAGCAGTGATACCCTCGCCCTCTATGGCTACACCTTC	CASSDTLALYGYTF
few	TRBV15	TRBJ2-1	NA	TGTGCCACCAGCAGAGGGCAGGGCAGCTCCTACAATGAGCAGTTCTTC	CATSRGQGSSYNEQFF
NA	TRBV6-5	TRBJ2-4	TRBD1	TGTGCCAGCAGTTACCAGACAGGGGGCATATTGGGGAACATTCAGTACTTC	CASSYQTGGILGNIQYF
once	TRBV5-1	TRBJ2-3	NA	TGCGCCAGCAGCTTGAGACGGCCAAGCACAGATACGCAGTATTTT	CASSLRRPSTDTQYF
once	TRBV20-1	TRBJ2-1	TRBD2	TGCAGTGCTGTAGCGGGATTATCATATGAGCAGTTCTTC	CSAVAGLSYEQFF
NA	TRBV7-9	TRBJ2-7	TRBD1	TGTGCCAGCAGCGCTACAGGGGGTGAGCAGTACTTC	CASSATGGEQYF
NA	TRBV2	TRBJ2-3	NA	TGTGCCAGCAGTGAAGGAGGGGGCACAGATACGCAGTATTTT	CASSEGGGTDTQYF
few	TRBV20-1	TRBJ1-1	NA	TGCAGTCCCCAGGGCGCGCTGAACACTGAAGCTTTCTTT	CSPQGALNTEAFF
NA	TRBV27	TRBJ1-1	TRBD1	TGTGCCAGCCGGAAGCGGCCGGGACAGGTGAACACTGAAGCTTTCTTT	CASRKRPGQVNTEAFF
NA	TRBV10-3	TRBJ1-5	TRBD1	TGTGCCATCAGTGAGGCCCAGGGGGGCAATCAGCCCCAGCATTTT	CAISEAQGGNQPQHF
NA	TRBV9	TRBJ2-1	NA	TGTGCCAGCAGCGTAACCGGGACTGGGGCTAGGGGCGATGAGCAGTTCTTC	CASSVTGTGARGDEQFF
few	TRBV20-1	TRBJ2-3	TRBD2	TGCAGTGCGCAAGATTGGCTAGCGGGAGAAGGGACAGATACGCAGTATTTT	CSAQDWLAGEGTDTQYF
once	TRBV2	TRBJ1-5	NA	TGTGCCAGCAGCTCACAGGGTGGAAGCAATCAGCCCCAGCATTTT	CASSSQGGSNQPQHF
NA	TRBV20-1	TRBJ2-3	TRBD1	TGCAGTGCCGGGACAGTCGGCGCCTCCACTAGCACAGATACGCAGTATTTT	CSAGTVGASTSTDTQYF
NA	TRBV21-1	TRBJ2-7	NA	TGTGCCAGCAGCTCAGGGGACAGGATCGCCTACGAGCAGTACTTC	CASSSGDRIAYEQYF
NA	TRBV28	TRBJ1-1	TRBD1	TGTGCCAGCAGTTTGGCCGGACAGGGCCGACATATGAACACTGAAGCTTTCTTT	CASSLAGQGRHMNTEAFF
NA	TRBV2	TRBJ2-5	TRBD2	TGTGCCAGCATCCCGGGGAGGTTAAGACTAGCGGGAGCCATCTCGAAGACCCAGTACTTC	CASIPGRLRLAGAISKTQYF
NA	TRBV30	TRBJ2-7	TRBD1	TGTGCCGGCAGTGGACAGGTGATCTACGAGCAGTACTTC	CAGSGQVIYEQYF